One T cell receptor beta chain is described in this entry. Data came from immunoSEQ multiplex PCR; TCRdb stores just in-frame clones and leaves some out. The sample shows 95,000 or so clones, 95% of them seen only once. This sample was taken from a study of technical replicates of blood from several donors. Germline V gene sequence: CDR1 MNHEY, CDR2 SMNVEV (reference sequence). The CDR3 is made up of 13 amino acids. The V end lost 6 bases, the J end lost 3 bases, and 9 bases lay between the germline ends. The rearrangement links TRBV27 to TRBJ2-1; TRBD2 might be the D (6 bases). The sequence was obtained from a human donor in good health. The sequencing input was T cells isolated from PBMCs. The CDR3 region has the DNA TGTGCCAGCAGGCTGGGGGGCTACAATGAGCAGTTCTTC. Translated: CASRLGGYNEQFF.